This T cell receptor beta chain was recorded in a study of T cell responses to AZD1222 COVID-19 vaccine. Profiling relied on immunoSEQ multiplex PCR, and the TCRdb table lists in-frame clones only, not all of them. The table lists 130,000 or so clones, roughly 94% of them singletons. The CDR3 has 17 amino acids. V dropped 0 bases and J dropped 2 bases, with 17 bases sitting between them. The germline V gene encodes CDR1 SGHDN and CDR2 FVKESK. Points on this clone: Its target is unknown.

Study observations and caveats: Repertoires were collected only later (after the peak T cell response had occurred). A rise in Spike-specific TCR breadth and depth followed two AZD1222 doses.

This receptor was identified in an adult in good health. Sequencing used peripheral blood, obtained on day 0 of AZD1222 vaccination. The genes are TRBV14 and TRBJ2-7, with D possibly being TRBD2 (6 bases). The CDR3: CASSQDLGSGVPYEQYF. The CDR3 DNA follows: TGTGCCAGCAGCCAAGATCTCGGCTCGGGGGTCCCCTACGAGCAGTACTTC.